This TCR beta chain originates from a study of T cells in Graves' hyperthyroidism and ophthalmopathy. RNA transcripts were the template for amplifying TCR beta CDR3 regions. The HTBI set primed first-round TCR CDR3 RT-PCR. TCRdb called the multiplex PCR reads again in MiXCR, with one record for every CDR3 protein. The table has hundreds of thousands of distinct CDR3 sequences, under 15% seen once. As regards this clonotype: What it binds is unknown.

Whole-study findings and limits: Stable hyperthyroidism was told apart from ophthalmopathy by a model built on 13 V-J features.

This CDR3 has 15 amino acids. V shed 6 bases, J shed 5 bases, and the junction held 11 bases outside the gene matches. The specimen sequenced was blood. This rearrangement joins TRBV12-3 or TRBV12-4 to TRBJ2-7, with 9 bases fitting TRBD1. The sequence derives from a woman aged 35 to 49 with Graves' ophthalmopathy. CDR3: CASRGTGTGYNEQYF. The CDR3 region has the DNA TGTGCCAGCAGAGGGACCGGGACAGGGTATAACGAGCAGTACTTC.